This T cell receptor (beta chain) was sequenced during a study of vaccination and CD4 T cells after COVID-19. Background on the study: Overlapping spike peptides of SARS-CoV-2, HCoV-NL63, HCoV-OC43 and HCoV-229E were used, and cells were stimulated with them.

Concerning this clonotype: What it binds is unknown.

General study results and limits: Convalescent patients showed a median roughly 90% of reactive clones that were seen only post-vaccination.

This CDR3 region has 12 residues. Germline CDR1 is LNHDA and CDR2 is SQIVND (reference sequence). The V gene lost 11 bases and the J gene lost 5 bases, with 15 bases spanning the gap. The treatment denotes: approximately 10-day PBMC culture with coronavirus spike peptide pools or control peptides (ViraFEST assay). ViraFEST grew antigen-specific T cells using peptide pools, then sequenced TCRs. Peptide pools at 10 ug/ml and IL-2 at 10 IU/ml were added to cultures of two million PBMCs per well. Cultured CD4+ T-cell DNA underwent Oncomine TCR Beta short-read sequencing. TCRdb analysed the PCR reads with MiXCR anew, one entry per CDR3 protein. The table records 14,000 to 15,000 distinct CDR3 sequences, roughly 73% of them present only once.

The sequence came from a human donor who had recovered from COVID-19. Sequences were obtained from CD4+ T cells from blood, cultured in vitro. The rearrangement links TRBV19 to TRBJ1-2; no firm D call. CDR3 residues: CASRPPLYGYTF. CDR3 sequence (DNA): TGTGCCTCGCGACCGCCGCTATATGGCTACACCTTC.